This TCR beta chain was documented in a study of T cells in Graves' hyperthyroidism and ophthalmopathy (dated by TCRdb to about 2019). Broadly, across the study: TCR V-J signatures able to tell the groups apart were searched for in a discovery cohort of some 100 patients, of whom more than 40 had Graves' ophthalmopathy and more than 55 had stable Graves' hyperthyroidism. Prospective prediction of ophthalmopathy was tested in an independent validation cohort of 18 to 20 hyperthyroidism patients and 17 patients who later progressed to ophthalmopathy. The 100 or so discovery patients were randomly split 7:3 into training and test sets. In addition, the study compared T-cell repertoires in thyroid tissue and in blood from about 6 Graves' hyperthyroidism patients. After blood sampling, hyperthyroidism patients were treated with methimazole at a starting dose of 30 mg daily, and ophthalmopathy patients were treated with high-dose intravenous methylprednisolone. According to the paper, TCR Vbeta CDR3 sequencing was carried out on around 140 peripheral blood samples, which came from fewer than 50 ophthalmopathy, 70 to 80 hyperthyroidism and some 17 progressor patients.

Amplification of TCR beta CDR3 regions was carried out from RNA transcripts. A first-round RT-PCR of the TCR CDR3 used the HTBI primer set with the Qiagen OneStep RT-PCR kit. Libraries were constructed in a second round of multiplex PCR, after which size selection and purification were performed. Libraries were sequenced paired-end with 100 bp reads on an Illumina HiSeq2000. The source study handled its data this way. SOAPnuke was used to process the raw data, removing reads that contained adapters or uncalled bases, had a mean Phred below 15, or lacked an exact match to the constant primer or identifier. COPE v1.2.5 was used to merge the high-quality paired reads, and each unique nucleotide sequence was defined as a clonotype. MiTCR v1.1 was used to align clonotypes to the IMGT TRBV, TRBD and TRBJ reference segments. The analysis included only V-J combinations with a frequency above 0.0001, which together covered 99.2% of the repertoires. The TCS score was defined as the ratio of F50 (clonal expansion) to E x V (chaos), calculated using BLOSUM62-based TCRdist between CDR3 peptides within each V-J. Welch's t-statistics and random forest reduced several hundred V-J features to 10 to 15, which were used in a naive Bayes classifier (R e1071). The Morisita-Horn index was used to measure how similar the thyroid and blood repertoires were. TCRdb applied fastp at Q25 and MiXCR to the public reads, then kept only in-frame beta chains. Each CDR3 protein appears once, grouped with its most common genes and DNA. TCRdb, not the original authors, processed these V and J calls. For this sample the table gives tens of thousands of distinct CDR3 sequences, of which roughly 50% were detected only once. Of the sample, roughly 30% is held by the ten largest clones.

Turning to this clonotype: The target of this receptor is not known. No base qualities exist here, and no much larger clone lies one base off it.

What the study reported, not specific to this receptor: In validation, the model predicted progression to ophthalmopathy a median of 6.5 months before onset, with roughly 71% sensitivity and roughly 79% specificity. No statistical method was used to set the sample size in advance, and investigators knew the group allocation. Ophthalmopathy was separated from stable hyperthyroidism by a 13 V-J signature model, with approximately 90% sensitivity and roughly 81% specificity obtained in cross-validation and 80%/75% obtained in testing. Blood samples also contained most of the expanded thyroid clonotypes (frequency above 0.001), which suggests that blood repertoires may reflect thyroid immune responses.

Stable Graves' hyperthyroidism was defined as the absence of progression to ophthalmopathy over 18 months of follow-up. The hyperthyroidism patients were between 18 and 65 years old and newly diagnosed, with a disease duration of less than 2 months. Any patient with an uncontrolled infection, another autoimmune disease, pregnancy or lactation was excluded. Diagnoses relied on clinical symptoms, serum thyroxine and TRAb, thyroid ultrasound and orbital computed tomography. Trizol reagent was used to extract total RNA, and RNA quality was then checked on an Agilent 2100 Bioanalyzer. The CDR3 covers 14 residues, taking in both the cysteine and the phenylalanine. Solely the CDR3 DNA is kept, with 42 bases framed from the first base. V is pared back by 3 bases and J by 3 bases, with 15 bases lying between the germline termini. Based on the germline V gene, the CDR1 and CDR2 sequences are SQVTM and ANQGSEA.

The V gene is TRBV29-1 and the J gene is TRBJ2-7; TRBD2 is a weak D gene call, 6 bases matching. This receptor was obtained from a man between 18 and 29 years old with Graves' hyperthyroidism. Sequenced input: peripheral blood or thyroid tissue (not recorded which). This receptor carries the CDR3 CSVDGDFPSYEQYF. The nucleotide sequence is TGCAGCGTTGATGGGGACTTTCCAAGCTACGAGCAGTACTTC.